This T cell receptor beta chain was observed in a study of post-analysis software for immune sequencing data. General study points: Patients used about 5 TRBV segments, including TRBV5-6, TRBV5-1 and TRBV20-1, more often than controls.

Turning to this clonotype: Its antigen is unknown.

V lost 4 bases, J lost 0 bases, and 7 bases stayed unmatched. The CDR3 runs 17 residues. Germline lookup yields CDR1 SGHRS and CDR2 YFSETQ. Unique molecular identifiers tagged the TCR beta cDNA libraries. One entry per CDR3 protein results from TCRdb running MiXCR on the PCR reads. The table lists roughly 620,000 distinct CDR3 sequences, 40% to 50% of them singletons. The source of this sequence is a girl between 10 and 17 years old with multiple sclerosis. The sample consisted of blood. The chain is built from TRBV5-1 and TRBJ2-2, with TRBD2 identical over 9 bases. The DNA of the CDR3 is TGCGCCAGCAGCCCACTAGGCGGGAGGGCGAACACCGGGGAGCTGTTTTTT. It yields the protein CASSPLGGRANTGELFF.